This T cell receptor beta chain was observed in a study of T-cell memory formation after mild COVID-19. Study-wide findings and caveats: Nothing confirmed that second-wave clones peaking on day 37 were specific for SARS-CoV-2. Contracting CD4+ clones lay largely in CM and EM, with CD8+ ones residing in EMRA.

With V trimmed by 6 bases and J by 3 bases, 12 bases remained unmatched. The germline V gene has CDR1 MNHNS and CDR2 SASEGT. CDR3 length equals 16 residues. TCRdb independently ran MiXCR on the 5' RACE reads; one entry per CDR3 protein. The table records 140,000 or so distinct CDR3 sequences, 15% to 20% of them present only once. About this clonotype: Antigen: not known.

The source of this sequence is an adult woman who had mild COVID-19 (a few samples of this study predate the infection). Cell type and time point are not known. The sample comprised PBMCs or a T cell subset sorted from them (not recorded which). The gene calls are TRBV6-1 and TRBJ1-1, with 8 bases aligning to TRBD1. The CDR3 is CASRRLDRGSDTEAFF. The CDR3 bases are TGTGCCAGCAGACGCTTAGACAGGGGATCGGACACTGAAGCTTTCTTT.